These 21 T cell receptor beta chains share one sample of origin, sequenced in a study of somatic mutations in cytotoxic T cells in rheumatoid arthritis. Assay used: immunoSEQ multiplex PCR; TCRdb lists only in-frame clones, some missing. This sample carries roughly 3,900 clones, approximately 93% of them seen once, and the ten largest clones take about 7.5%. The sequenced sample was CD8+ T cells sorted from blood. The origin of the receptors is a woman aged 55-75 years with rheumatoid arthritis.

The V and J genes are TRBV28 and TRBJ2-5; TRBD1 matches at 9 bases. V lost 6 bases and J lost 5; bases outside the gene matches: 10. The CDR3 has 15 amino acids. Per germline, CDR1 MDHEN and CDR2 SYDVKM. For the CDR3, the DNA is TGTGCCAGCAGATCTCCCGGGACAGGGCACGAGACCCAGTACTTC. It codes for CASRSPGTGHETQYF.

The CDR3 is CASSLDGQGHEQFF. The CDR3, as DNA: TGTGCCAGCAGCTTGGACGGACAGGGGCATGAGCAGTTCTTC. V gene TRBV5-6 combines with J gene TRBJ2-1; 9 positions agree with TRBD1. Trimming cost V 0 bases and J 8 bases; bases outside gene matches: 3. The CDR3 sequence is 14 residues long. The germline V gene has CDR1 SGHDT and CDR2 YYEEEE.

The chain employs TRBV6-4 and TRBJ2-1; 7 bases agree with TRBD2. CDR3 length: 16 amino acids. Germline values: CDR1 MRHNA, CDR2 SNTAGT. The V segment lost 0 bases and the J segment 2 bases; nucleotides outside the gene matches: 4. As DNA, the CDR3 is TGTGCCAGCAGTGACTCTAAGGGACTAACCTACAATGAGCAGTTCTTC. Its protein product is CASSDSKGLTYNEQFF.

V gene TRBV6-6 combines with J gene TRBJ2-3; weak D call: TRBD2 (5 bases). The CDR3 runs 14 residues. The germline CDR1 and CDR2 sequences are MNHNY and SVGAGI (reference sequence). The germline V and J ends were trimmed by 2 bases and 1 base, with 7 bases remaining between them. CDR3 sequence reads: CASSYPGGTDTQYF. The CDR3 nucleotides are TGTGCCAGCAGTTACCCCGGGGGCACAGATACGCAGTATTTT.

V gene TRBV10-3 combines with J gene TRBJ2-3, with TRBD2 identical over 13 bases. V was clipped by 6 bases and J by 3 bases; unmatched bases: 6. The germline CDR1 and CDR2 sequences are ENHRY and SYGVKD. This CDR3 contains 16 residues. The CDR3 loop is CAISRGLAGETDTQYF. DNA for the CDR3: TGTGCCATCAGCCGAGGACTAGCGGGAGAAACAGATACGCAGTATTTT.

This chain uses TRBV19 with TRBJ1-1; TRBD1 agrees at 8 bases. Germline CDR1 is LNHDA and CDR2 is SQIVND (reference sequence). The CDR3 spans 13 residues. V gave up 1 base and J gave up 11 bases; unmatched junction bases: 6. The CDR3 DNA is TGTGCCAGTAGTATAGGGCAGGGGGCGAATGCTTTCTTT. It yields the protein CASSIGQGANAFF.

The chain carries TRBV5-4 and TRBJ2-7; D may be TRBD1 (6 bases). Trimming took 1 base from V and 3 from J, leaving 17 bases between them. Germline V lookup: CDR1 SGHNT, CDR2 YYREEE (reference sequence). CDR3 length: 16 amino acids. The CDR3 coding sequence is TGTGCCAGCAGCTTGTTCCGGGACACGGCCGGCTACGAGCAGTACTTC. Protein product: CASSLFRDTAGYEQYF.

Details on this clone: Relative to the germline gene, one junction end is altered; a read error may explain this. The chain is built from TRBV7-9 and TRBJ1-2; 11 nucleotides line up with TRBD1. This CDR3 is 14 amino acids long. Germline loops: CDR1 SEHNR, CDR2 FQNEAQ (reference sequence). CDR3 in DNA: TGTGCCAGCAGCCCAAAGGGACAGGGGGTGGCCCGCTCTTTC. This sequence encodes CASSPKGQGVARSF.

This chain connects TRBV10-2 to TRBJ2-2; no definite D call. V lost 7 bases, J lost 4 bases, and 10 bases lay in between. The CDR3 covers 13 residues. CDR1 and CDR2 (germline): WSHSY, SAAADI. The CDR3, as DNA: TGCGCCAGCAAGGCCCCGGGCACCGGGGAGCTGTTTTTT. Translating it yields CASKAPGTGELFF.

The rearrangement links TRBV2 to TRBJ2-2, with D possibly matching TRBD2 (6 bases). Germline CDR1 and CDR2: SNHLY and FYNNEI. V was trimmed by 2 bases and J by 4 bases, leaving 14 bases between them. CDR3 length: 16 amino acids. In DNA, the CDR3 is TGTGCCAGCAGTGAACAGGGAGGCCTGACCACCGGGGAGCTGTTTTTT. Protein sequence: CASSEQGGLTTGELFF.

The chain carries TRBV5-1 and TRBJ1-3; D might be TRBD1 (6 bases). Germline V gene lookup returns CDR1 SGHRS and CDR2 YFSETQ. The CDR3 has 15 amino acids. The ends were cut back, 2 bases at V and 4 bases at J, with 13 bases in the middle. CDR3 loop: CASSLLGAKGNTIYF. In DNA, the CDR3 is TGCGCCAGCAGCTTACTGGGGGCGAAAGGAAACACCATATATTTT.

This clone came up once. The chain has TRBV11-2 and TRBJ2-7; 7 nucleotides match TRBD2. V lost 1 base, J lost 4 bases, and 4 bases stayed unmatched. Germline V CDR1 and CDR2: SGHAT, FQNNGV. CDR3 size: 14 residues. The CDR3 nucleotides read TGTGCCAGCAGCTTAGGAGCGGGGAAGTACGAGCAGTACTTC. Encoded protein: CASSLGAGKYEQYF.

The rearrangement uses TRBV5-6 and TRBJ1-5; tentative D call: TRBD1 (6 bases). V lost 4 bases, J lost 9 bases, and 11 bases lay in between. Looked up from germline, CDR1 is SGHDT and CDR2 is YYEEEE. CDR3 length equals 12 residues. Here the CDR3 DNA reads TGTGCCAGCAGCCACAGGGAAGGGCCCCAGCATTTT. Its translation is CASSHREGPQHF.

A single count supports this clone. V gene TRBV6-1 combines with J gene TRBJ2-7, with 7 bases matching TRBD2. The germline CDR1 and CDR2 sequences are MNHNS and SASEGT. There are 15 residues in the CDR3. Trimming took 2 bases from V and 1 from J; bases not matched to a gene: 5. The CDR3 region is CASSEWQGGSYEQYV. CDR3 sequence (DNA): TGTGCCAGCAGTGAATGGCAGGGAGGGTCCTACGAGCAGTACGTC.

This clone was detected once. CDR3 nucleotide sequence: TGTGCCAGCAGCTCGGACATGAGCTCTGGAAACACCATATATTTT. It is translated as CASSSDMSSGNTIYF. The gene calls are TRBV7-8 and TRBJ1-3; a weak D match, TRBD1 (5 bases). The CDR3 extends over 15 amino acids. Trimming took 4 bases from V and 0 from J, leaving 10 bases between them. From germline, CDR1 is SGHVS and CDR2 FQNEAQ.

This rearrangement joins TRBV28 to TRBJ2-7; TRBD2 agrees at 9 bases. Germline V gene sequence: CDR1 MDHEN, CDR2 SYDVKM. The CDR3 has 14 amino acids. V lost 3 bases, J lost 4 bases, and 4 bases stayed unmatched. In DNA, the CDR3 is TGTGCCAGCAGTTTCGGGCTAGCGGGATACGAGCAGTACTTC. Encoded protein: CASSFGLAGYEQYF.

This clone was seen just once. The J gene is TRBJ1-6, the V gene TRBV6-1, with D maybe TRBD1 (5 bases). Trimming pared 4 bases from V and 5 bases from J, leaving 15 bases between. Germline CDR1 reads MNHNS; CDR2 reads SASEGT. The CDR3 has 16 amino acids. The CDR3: CASSGDLGGNNSPLHF. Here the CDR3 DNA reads TGTGCCAGCAGTGGCGATCTCGGGGGGAATAATTCACCCCTCCACTTT.

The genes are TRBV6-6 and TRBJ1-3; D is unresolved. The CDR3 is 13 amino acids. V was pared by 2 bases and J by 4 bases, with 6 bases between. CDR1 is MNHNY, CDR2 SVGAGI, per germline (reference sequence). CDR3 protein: CASSYEKGNTIYF. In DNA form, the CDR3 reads TGTGCCAGCAGTTACGAGAAAGGAAACACCATATATTTT.

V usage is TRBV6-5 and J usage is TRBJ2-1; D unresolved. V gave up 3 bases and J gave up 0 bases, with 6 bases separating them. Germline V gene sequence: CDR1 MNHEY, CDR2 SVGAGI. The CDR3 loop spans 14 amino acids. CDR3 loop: CASSYSSSYNEQFF. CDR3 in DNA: TGTGCCAGCAGTTATTCGAGCTCCTACAATGAGCAGTTCTTC.

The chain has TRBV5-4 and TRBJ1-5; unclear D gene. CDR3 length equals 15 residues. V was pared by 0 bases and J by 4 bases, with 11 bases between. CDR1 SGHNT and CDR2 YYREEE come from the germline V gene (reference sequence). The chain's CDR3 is CASSLVPGSNQPQHF. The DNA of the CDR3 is TGTGCCAGCAGCTTGGTTCCAGGTTCTAATCAGCCCCAGCATTTT.

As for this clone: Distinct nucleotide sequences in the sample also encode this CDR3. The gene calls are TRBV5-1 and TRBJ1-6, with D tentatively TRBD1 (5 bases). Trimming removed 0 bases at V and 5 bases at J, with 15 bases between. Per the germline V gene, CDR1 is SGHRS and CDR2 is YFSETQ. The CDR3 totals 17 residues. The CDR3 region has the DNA TGCGCCAGCAGCTTGGGTTCGAACTGGGGCAATAATTCACCCCTCCACTTT. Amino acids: CASSLGSNWGNNSPLHF.